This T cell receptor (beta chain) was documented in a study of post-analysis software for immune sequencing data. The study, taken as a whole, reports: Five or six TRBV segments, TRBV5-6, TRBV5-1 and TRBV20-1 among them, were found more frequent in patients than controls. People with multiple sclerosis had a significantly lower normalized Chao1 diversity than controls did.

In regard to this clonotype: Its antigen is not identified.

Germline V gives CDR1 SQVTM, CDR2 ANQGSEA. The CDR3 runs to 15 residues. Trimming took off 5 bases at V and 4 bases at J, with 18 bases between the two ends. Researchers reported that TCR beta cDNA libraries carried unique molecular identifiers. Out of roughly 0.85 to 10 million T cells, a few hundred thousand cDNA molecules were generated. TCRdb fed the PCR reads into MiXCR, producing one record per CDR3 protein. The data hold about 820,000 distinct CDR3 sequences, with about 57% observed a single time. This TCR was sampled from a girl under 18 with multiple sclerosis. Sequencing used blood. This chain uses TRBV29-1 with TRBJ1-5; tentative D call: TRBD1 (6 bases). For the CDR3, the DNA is TGCAGCGTTCAACAGGGCCTGACGGCTAATCAGCCCCAGCATTTT. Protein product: CSVQQGLTANQPQHF.